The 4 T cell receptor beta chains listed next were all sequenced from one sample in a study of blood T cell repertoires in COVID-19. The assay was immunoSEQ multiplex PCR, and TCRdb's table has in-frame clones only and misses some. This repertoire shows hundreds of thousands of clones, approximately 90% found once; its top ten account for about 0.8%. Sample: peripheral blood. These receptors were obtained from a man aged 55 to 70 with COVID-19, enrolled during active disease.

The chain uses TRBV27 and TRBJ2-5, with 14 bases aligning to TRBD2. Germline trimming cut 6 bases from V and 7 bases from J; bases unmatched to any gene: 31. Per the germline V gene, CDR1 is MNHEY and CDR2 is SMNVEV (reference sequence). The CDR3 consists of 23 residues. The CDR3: CASRPTPGTSGSKWIAPGGTQYF. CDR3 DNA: TGTGCCAGCAGACCCACCCCCGGGACTAGCGGGAGTAAGTGGATTGCTCCAGGTGGGACCCAGTACTTC.

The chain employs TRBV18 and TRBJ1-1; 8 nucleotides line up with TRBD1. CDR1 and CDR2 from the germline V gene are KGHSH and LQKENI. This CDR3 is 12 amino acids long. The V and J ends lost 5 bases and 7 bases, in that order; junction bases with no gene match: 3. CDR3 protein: CASSSDRGEAFF. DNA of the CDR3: TGTGCCAGCTCATCCGACAGGGGTGAAGCTTTCTTT.

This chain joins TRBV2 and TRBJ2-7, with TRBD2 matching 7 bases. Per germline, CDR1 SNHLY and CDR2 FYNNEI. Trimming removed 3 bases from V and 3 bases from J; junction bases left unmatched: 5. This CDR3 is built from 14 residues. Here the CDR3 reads CASSDGAGDYEQYF. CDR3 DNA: TGTGCCAGCAGTGACGGGGCGGGGGACTACGAGCAGTACTTC. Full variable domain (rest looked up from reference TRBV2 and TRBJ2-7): EPEVTQTPSHQVTQMGQEVILRCVPISNHLYFYWYRQILGQKVEFLVSFYNNEISEKSEIFDDQFSVERPDGSNFTLKIRSTKLEDSAMYFCASSDGAGDYEQYFGPGTRLTVT.

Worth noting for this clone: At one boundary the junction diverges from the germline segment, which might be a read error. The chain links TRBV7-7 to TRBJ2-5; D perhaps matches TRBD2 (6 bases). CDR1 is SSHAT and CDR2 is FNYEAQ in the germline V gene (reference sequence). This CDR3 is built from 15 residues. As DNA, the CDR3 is TGTGCTAGCAGCCCGCGGCTACCCGGAGGGGAGACCCAGTACTTC. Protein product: CASSPRLPGGETQYF.